The T cell receptor (beta chain) under discussion was sequenced for a study of glioma-infiltrating T cells. Study in general: Samples included WHO grade II oligodendrogliomas or astrocytomas and initial-diagnosis grade IV glioblastomas. Overall study results and limits: Shared blood CDR3 signature motifs marked patients with low tissue-blood divergence.

Trimming took off 5 bases at V and 1 base at J, with 12 bases between the two ends. The CDR3 has 15 residues. CDR1 and CDR2 from the germline V gene are MNHEY and SMNVEV (reference sequence). TCR alpha and beta CDR3 regions were amplified from RNA using iRepertoire nested multiplex PCR. Using its own MiXCR run on the multiplex PCR reads, TCRdb lists one record per CDR3 protein. The data hold 300,000 to 450,000 distinct CDR3 sequences, with roughly two fifths observed a single time. This clonotype was observed at least ten times. Its antigen is unidentified. V gene TRBV27 combines with J gene TRBJ2-1; D uncertain. The sequence was obtained from a human donor with low-grade glioma or glioblastoma, undergoing nonglioma brain surgery, or in good health (not recorded which). Sequenced: glioma tissue, nonneoplastic brain tissue, or PBMCs (not recorded which). CDR3 residues: CASSRPGQSYNEQFF. The CDR3 DNA follows: TGTGCCAGCAGTCGACCCGGGCAGTCCTACAATGAGCAGTTCTTC.